The 26 T cell receptor beta chains given below trace back to one sample, sequenced in a study of cytomegalovirus exposure and HLA in healthy donors. The PCR had 60 Vbeta and 13 Jbeta primers. TCRdb's table, derived via immunoSEQ multiplex PCR, lists solely in-frame clones and lacks some. Of 90,000 to 130,000 clones listed, 76% are singletons. The sequenced sample was PBMCs. The receptors were sampled from a young man in good health and CMV-seropositive.

CDR3 sequence: CAAGRGGYEQYF. As DNA, the CDR3 is TGTGCGGCGGGGAGGGGGGGCTACGAGCAGTACTTC. The chain uses TRBV2 and TRBJ2-7; a weak D match, TRBD2 (7 bases). This CDR3 spans 12 amino acids. The germline V gene has CDR1 SNHLY and CDR2 FYNNEI.

This chain uses TRBV29-1 with TRBJ1-5; no clear D gene. V was pared by 4 bases and J by 4 bases, with 8 bases between. CDR3 length: 12 residues. Germline assignment: CDR1 SQVTM and CDR2 ANQGSEA. Written as DNA, the CDR3 is TGCAGCGTTGGAGGGCCAAATCAGCCCCAGCATTTT. Protein: CSVGGPNQPQHF.

This rearrangement joins TRBV13 to TRBJ2-4, with 9 nucleotides matching TRBD1. Per germline, CDR1 PRHDT and CDR2 FYEKMQ (reference sequence). Trimming removed 5 bases from V and 7 bases from J; junction bases left unmatched: 9. The CDR3 totals 15 residues. The CDR3 reads CASSAHRGLWNIQYF. In nucleotides, the CDR3 is TGTGCCAGCAGCGCACACAGGGGGCTGTGGAACATTCAGTACTTC.

This clone was seen only a few times. The genes are TRBV5-6 and TRBJ2-3; D may be TRBD2 (5 bases). V shed 3 bases and J shed 6 bases, with 17 bases lying between them. The V gene's germline CDR1 is SGHDT and CDR2 YYEEEE. This CDR3 contains 15 residues. CDR3 region: CASSYEPYGGDTQYF. The CDR3, as DNA: TGTGCCAGCAGCTACGAACCTTACGGAGGCGATACGCAGTATTTT.

There are a few counts of this clone. The chain uses TRBV5-4 and TRBJ1-5; tentatively, D is TRBD1 (5 bases). Germline CDR1 and CDR2: SGHNT and YYREEE (reference sequence). V gave up 0 bases and J gave up 1 base, with 11 bases separating them. The length of the CDR3 is 16 residues. Here the CDR3 reads CASSLAGGGSNQPQHF. CDR3 sequence (DNA): TGTGCCAGCAGCTTGGCCGGGGGAGGGAGCAATCAGCCCCAGCATTTT.

CDR3 region: CASSEPGQVSYEQYF. CDR3 coding DNA: TGCGCCAGCAGCGAACCGGGACAGGTCTCCTACGAGCAGTACTTC. This chain connects TRBV4-1 to TRBJ2-7, with TRBD1 matching 8 bases. Germline V lookup: CDR1 MGHRA, CDR2 YSYEKL. With V trimmed by 5 bases and J by 0 bases, 6 bases remained unmatched. CDR3 length: 15 residues.

The gene calls are TRBV27 and TRBJ2-2; 13 bases fit TRBD2. In germline, CDR1 is MNHEY, CDR2 SMNVEV (reference sequence). The trim removed 4 bases at V and 4 bases at J, leaving 9 bases unmatched. There are 18 residues in the CDR3. The CDR3 loop is CASSWTSGGALRTGELFF. CDR3 coding DNA: TGTGCCAGCAGTTGGACTAGCGGGGGCGCACTACGCACCGGGGAGCTGTTTTTT.

The CDR3 region is CASSEGQINYGYTF. The DNA of the CDR3 is TGTGCCAGCAGCGAGGGACAAATCAACTATGGCTACACCTTC. This chain connects TRBV13 to TRBJ1-2; possible D gene TRBD1, 6 bases. V was shortened by 5 bases and J by 2 bases, with 12 bases between the two germline ends. Germline V gene sequence: CDR1 PRHDT, CDR2 FYEKMQ (reference sequence). The CDR3 runs to 14 residues. Looking up the rest from reference TRBV13 and TRBJ1-2 gives the full variable domain: AAGVIQSPRHLIKEKRETATLKCYPIPRHDTVYWYQQGPGQDPQFLISFYEKMQSDKGSIPDRFSAQQFSDYHSELNMSSLELGDSALYFCASSEGQINYGYTFGSGTRLTVV.

This clone was seen more than once but under ten times. V usage is TRBV9 and J usage is TRBJ2-2; 11 nucleotides align to TRBD2. With V trimmed by 0 bases and J by 7 bases, 14 bases remained unmatched. CDR1 and CDR2 (germline): SGDLS, YYNGEE. This CDR3 spans 19 amino acids. The CDR3 loop is CASSVAVTSGVRLDGELFF. DNA for the CDR3: TGTGCCAGCAGCGTAGCTGTGACTAGCGGGGTTCGCCTGGACGGGGAGCTGTTTTTT.

This clone was seen a single time. The CDR3 reads CASSQGLQGTEAFF. The CDR3 DNA sequence: TGCGCCAGCAGCCAAGGTCTTCAGGGCACTGAAGCTTTCTTT. The chain is built from TRBV4-3 and TRBJ1-1; weak D call: TRBD1 (5 bases). Trimming stripped 1 base from V and 4 bases from J, with 10 bases between. The CDR3 consists of 14 residues. From germline, CDR1 is LGHNA and CDR2 YSLEER.

The chain joins TRBV5-6 to TRBJ1-6; D ambiguous. V lost 5 bases and J 12 bases, leaving 18 bases between the germline ends. This CDR3 comprises 14 residues. CDR1 is SGHDT and CDR2 is YYEEEE in the germline V gene. CDR3 protein: CASRISGGREPLHF. CDR3 coding DNA: TGTGCCAGCAGAATTTCGGGAGGCCGTGAACCCCTCCACTTT.

This rearrangement joins TRBV6-5 to TRBJ2-1; D is possibly TRBD1 (6 bases). This CDR3 is 15 amino acids long. V was clipped by 4 bases and J by 9 bases, with 19 bases between them. Germline V gene lookup returns CDR1 MNHEY and CDR2 SVGAGI. The CDR3 is CASSLNPRQVAEQFF. DNA for the CDR3: TGTGCCAGCAGTTTGAACCCGAGACAGGTTGCTGAGCAGTTCTTC.

This chain links TRBV5-6 with TRBJ1-2; no definite D call. The germline gives CDR1 SGHDT, CDR2 YYEEEE. This CDR3 contains 13 residues. Trimming pared 4 bases from V and 2 bases from J, leaving 9 bases between. CDR3 DNA sequence: TGTGCCAGCAGCCTCCCACAGAACTATGGCTACACCTTC. Its protein product is CASSLPQNYGYTF.

The chain couples TRBV28 to TRBJ2-3; 8 bases line up with TRBD1. CDR3 length: 16 residues. CDR1 is MDHEN and CDR2 is SYDVKM in the germline V gene. With 0 bases clipped from V and 4 bases from J, the junction kept 6 bases outside the gene matches. Here the CDR3 DNA reads TGTGCCAGCAGTTTATGGCAGGGGGCGCCTTCAGATACGCAGTATTTT. It is translated as CASSLWQGAPSDTQYF.

The V call is TRBV28, the J call TRBJ1-3, with 7 bases that match TRBD1. V shed 5 bases, J shed 0 bases, and the junction held 7 bases outside the gene matches. The CDR3 runs 16 residues. The germline V gene has CDR1 MDHEN and CDR2 SYDVKM. CDR3 nucleotides: TGTGCCAGCAGTGACAGGGACACCAACTCTGGAAACACCATATATTTT. It is translated as CASSDRDTNSGNTIYF.

J is TRBJ2-5 and V is TRBV5-1; possible D gene TRBD2, 6 bases. Germline V gene lookup returns CDR1 SGHRS and CDR2 YFSETQ. The length of the CDR3 is 14 residues. V gave up 3 bases and J gave up 1 base, with 10 bases separating them. CDR3 sequence: CASSWQRVQETQYF. The CDR3 DNA reads as TGCGCCAGCAGCTGGCAGCGGGTCCAAGAGACCCAGTACTTC.

The V call is TRBV5-1, the J call TRBJ2-3, with D tentatively TRBD1 (5 bases). V was pared by 4 bases and J by 3 bases, with 9 bases between. The germline gives CDR1 SGHRS, CDR2 YFSETQ. The CDR3 loop spans 13 amino acids. The CDR3 coding sequence is TGCGCCAGCAGCGCTTACAGGACAGATACGCAGTATTTT. Translating gives CASSAYRTDTQYF.

This rearrangement joins TRBV7-6 to TRBJ2-7; D perhaps matches TRBD2 (6 bases). The CDR3 is 16 residues long. V was pared by 1 base and J by 1 base, with 14 bases between. Looked up from germline, CDR1 is SGHVS and CDR2 is FNYEAQ. The DNA of the CDR3 is TGTGCCAGCAGCTTAGAAGGGCGGGACTCATCCTACGAGCAGTACTTC. Translated: CASSLEGRDSSYEQYF.

The rearrangement links TRBV7-2 to TRBJ2-5; D is ambiguous. Germline CDR1 and CDR2: SGHTA and FQGNSA. Trimming shortened V by 5 bases and J by 1 base, and 5 bases separated the two germline ends. The CDR3 has 12 amino acids. CDR3 residues: CASSPFQETQYF. The CDR3 DNA reads TGTGCCAGCAGCCCATTCCAAGAGACCCAGTACTTC.

The rearrangement uses TRBV9 and TRBJ2-5; 10 positions match TRBD1. Germline loops: CDR1 SGDLS, CDR2 YYNGEE. This CDR3 is 15 amino acids long. The J segment lost 5 bases and the V segment lost 0 bases, leaving 4 bases of the junction unmatched. CDR3 protein: CASSVGQGAGETQYF. The CDR3 DNA reads as TGTGCCAGCAGCGTAGGACAGGGGGCCGGGGAGACCCAGTACTTC.

The chain has TRBV2 and TRBJ2-2; 8 bases align to TRBD1. CDR1 and CDR2 from the germline V gene are SNHLY and FYNNEI. This CDR3 has 18 amino acids. V gave up 2 bases and J gave up 5 bases; unmatched junction bases: 13. The CDR3 DNA reads as TGTGCCAGCAGTGAAAAAGGTCTAGGCAGGGGGCCAACCGGGGAGCTGTTTTTT. Amino acid sequence: CASSEKGLGRGPTGELFF. Based on the CDR3 plus reference TRBV2 and TRBJ2-2, the full variable domain is EPEVTQTPSHQVTQMGQEVILRCVPISNHLYFYWYRQILGQKVEFLVSFYNNEISEKSEIFDDQFSVERPDGSNFTLKIRSTKLEDSAMYFCASSEKGLGRGPTGELFFGEGSRLTVL.

In regard to this clone: The limits of the CDR3 on the DNA are not certain, so only TCRdb's listed CDR3 is given. The gene calls are TRBV21-1 and TRBJ2-1; the table's TRBD2 call for D was not verified on the DNA. TRBV21-1 is a pseudogene segment. The CDR3 totals 15 residues, both ends included. The CDR3 reads CATSFGVGTYNEQFF.

The chain has TRBV4-3 and TRBJ1-5; no definite D call. V was clipped by 0 bases and J by 3 bases, with 12 bases between them. The length of the CDR3 is 16 residues. CDR1 is LGHNA, CDR2 YSLEER, per germline. For the CDR3, the DNA is TGCGCCAGCAGCCAAGAAGTCGGGAGCCCCAATCAGCCCCAGCATTTT. It encodes CASSQEVGSPNQPQHF.

The chain recombines TRBV5-4 with TRBJ1-2, with D uncertain. Germline CDR1 and CDR2: SGHNT and YYREEE (reference sequence). V gave up 4 bases and J gave up 4 bases, with 17 bases separating them. There are 15 residues in the CDR3. CDR3 DNA sequence: TGTGCCAGCAGCCTCTTTTCGGGGAGGACCTATGGCTACACCTTC. Translated, it gives CASSLFSGRTYGYTF. The full variable domain, completed using reference TRBV5-4 and TRBJ1-2, is ETGVTQSPTHLIKTRGQQVTLRCSSQSGHNTVSWYQQALGQGPQFIFQYYREEENGRGNFPPRFSGLQFPNYSSELNVNALELDDSALYLCASSLFSGRTYGYTFGSGTRLTVV.

This clone has more than one count but fewer than ten. The chain recombines TRBV7-9 with TRBJ2-7; TRBD1 agrees at 11 bases. The CDR3 runs to 16 residues. In germline, CDR1 is SEHNR, CDR2 FQNEAQ (reference sequence). J gave up 5 bases and V 1 base, and 7 bases lay outside the gene matches. Here the CDR3 DNA reads TGTGCCAGCAGCTTAGGAGGGACAGGGGGACGCGACGAGCAGTACTTC. This translates into CASSLGGTGGRDEQYF.

The chain recombines TRBV11-2 with TRBJ2-5; 7 bases agree with TRBD1. Looked up from germline, CDR1 is SGHAT and CDR2 is FQNNGV. With V trimmed by 2 bases and J by 4 bases, 13 bases remained unmatched. This CDR3 contains 17 residues. The CDR3: CASSLTRSGTVGETQYF. CDR3 coding DNA: TGTGCCAGCAGCTTAACTCGATCCGGGACAGTGGGAGAGACCCAGTACTTC.